The 25 T cell receptor beta chains below come from one sample, sequenced in a study of blood T cell repertoires in COVID-19. Measured with immunoSEQ multiplex PCR; TCRdb has only the in-frame clones, and not every one. In the table there are tens of thousands of clones, 55% to 85% of which are singletons. The sample comprised peripheral blood. Receptors originate from a woman of 80 years or more with acute or convalescent COVID-19.

The chain uses TRBV5-6 and TRBJ2-1, with a possible D match to TRBD1 (6 bases). The CDR3 sequence is 12 residues long. Germline CDR1 reads SGHDT; CDR2 reads YYEEEE. The V end was cut by 4 bases, the J end by 6 bases, with 8 bases between. For the CDR3, the DNA is TGTGCCAGCAGCAACAGGGCCAATGAGCAGTTCTTC. Translation: CASSNRANEQFF.

The gene calls are TRBV3-1 (or the pseudogene TRBV3-2) and TRBJ2-5; D remains unclear. Germline V CDR1 and CDR2: LGHDT, YNNKEL (reference sequence). There are 14 residues in the CDR3. With 0 bases removed from V and 1 base from J, the gap between germline ends came to 6 bases. The CDR3: CASSQDASQETQYF. Written as DNA, the CDR3 is TGTGCCAGCAGCCAAGATGCCAGCCAAGAGACCCAGTACTTC.

The chain has TRBV10-2 and TRBJ2-1; 7 bases are shared with TRBD2. This CDR3 is 16 amino acids long. CDR1 and CDR2 from the germline V gene are WSHSY and SAAADI. Unmatched junction bases numbered 8, after V lost 6 bases and J lost 0 bases. The CDR3 is CASSEPSGSSYNEQFF. CDR3 in DNA: TGCGCCAGCAGCGAACCTAGCGGTTCCTCCTACAATGAGCAGTTCTTC.

J is TRBJ2-1 and V is TRBV4-3; 8 bases map to TRBD1. Germline V gene data show CDR1 as LGHNA and CDR2 as YSLEER. V lost 0 bases to trimming and J lost 7 bases; unmatched junction nucleotides: 5. The CDR3 is 15 amino acids. The CDR3 sequence is CASSQDRDRTNEQFF. The CDR3 DNA reads as TGCGCCAGCAGCCAAGATAGGGACAGGACTAATGAGCAGTTCTTC.

The rearrangement uses TRBV7-9 and TRBJ2-7; TRBD1 agrees at 8 bases. In germline, CDR1 is SEHNR, CDR2 FQNEAQ (reference sequence). The CDR3 is 16 residues long. Trimming cost V 8 bases and J 4 bases; bases outside gene matches: 16. The DNA of the CDR3 is TGTGCCAGCGGTGGTCAAGGCGGACAGGGCCTTTACGAGCAGTACTTC. Translation gives CASGGQGGQGLYEQYF.

This chain uses TRBV6-2 or TRBV6-3 with TRBJ1-5; 7 bases agree with TRBD1. Germline assignment: CDR1 MNHEY and CDR2 SVGEGT. With 5 bases clipped from V and 0 bases from J, the junction kept 1 base outside the gene matches. This CDR3 is 14 amino acids long. The CDR3 sequence is CASSRQGSNQPQHF. As DNA, the CDR3 is TGTGCCAGCAGTCGACAGGGTAGCAATCAGCCCCAGCATTTT.

This chain links TRBV3-1 (or the pseudogene TRBV3-2) with TRBJ2-4, with D perhaps TRBD2 (5 bases). The V gene lost 0 bases and the J gene lost 0 bases, with 18 bases spanning the gap. CDR1 LGHDT and CDR2 YNNKEL come from the germline V gene (reference sequence). This CDR3 has 19 residues. This chain's CDR3 is CASSQDRRWLPVAKNIQYF. The CDR3 nucleotides are TGTGCCAGCAGCCAAGATCGGAGGTGGCTTCCCGTAGCCAAAAACATTCAGTACTTC.

This chain connects TRBV6-2 or TRBV6-3 to TRBJ1-5; 9 bases are a match to TRBD1. Trimming took 2 bases from V and 5 from J; bases not matched to a gene: 4. The CDR3 contains 15 residues. Looked up from germline, CDR1 is MNHEY and CDR2 is SVGEGT. The CDR3 nucleotides read TGTGCCAGCAGTTACATGGGACAGGGTCATCAGCCCCAGCATTTT. It specifies CASSYMGQGHQPQHF.

This clone has only a few counts. This chain joins TRBV10-3 and TRBJ2-1; the match to TRBD2 covers 8 bases. The J segment lost 7 bases and the V segment lost 4 bases, leaving 6 bases of the junction unmatched. Germline loops: CDR1 ENHRY, CDR2 SYGVKD. CDR3 length: 14 residues. CDR3 coding DNA: TGTGCCATCAGTGGGAGCGGGGGCATTAATGAGCAGTTCTTC. It is translated as CAISGSGGINEQFF.

As DNA, the CDR3 is TGTGCCAGCGCGAAGCGGGGGGACTACACAGATACGCAGTATTTT. Encoded protein: CASAKRGDYTDTQYF. V and J are TRBV18 and TRBJ2-3; 9 positions match TRBD2. This CDR3 has 15 residues. V lost 8 bases, J lost 2 bases, and 8 bases stayed unmatched. Germline V gives CDR1 KGHSH, CDR2 LQKENI. The entire variable domain, with the rest obtained from reference TRBV18 and TRBJ2-3, is as follows: NAGVMQNPRHLVRRRGQEARLRCSPMKGHSHVYWYRQLPEEGLKFMVYLQKENIIDESGMPKERFSAEFPKEGPSILRIQQVVRGDSAAYFCASAKRGDYTDTQYFGPGTRLTVL.

This clone was counted between two and nine times. This sequence joins TRBV7-9 and TRBJ1-2, with D perhaps TRBD1 (6 bases). CDR1 and CDR2 from the germline V gene are SEHNR and FQNEAQ (reference sequence). The CDR3 sequence is 13 residues long. Trimming took 5 bases from V and 1 from J, leaving 8 bases between them. CDR3 loop: CASSPQGNYGYTF. The CDR3 DNA is TGTGCCAGCAGCCCACAGGGTAACTATGGCTACACCTTC.

CDR3 sequence reads: CASSVGQGYNQPQHF. Here the CDR3 DNA reads TGTGCCAGTAGTGTCGGACAGGGCTACAATCAGCCCCAGCATTTT. The chain recombines TRBV19 with TRBJ1-5; 8 nucleotides align to TRBD1. Germline V gene data show CDR1 as LNHDA and CDR2 as SQIVND (reference sequence). V lost 5 bases to trimming and J lost 3 bases; unmatched junction nucleotides: 6. This CDR3 contains 15 residues.

The sample holds one count of this clone. The chain employs TRBV20-1 and TRBJ1-2, with D possibly being TRBD1 (5 bases). Germline assignment: CDR1 DFQATT and CDR2 SNEGSKA (reference sequence). Trimming removed 3 bases at V and 5 bases at J, with 16 bases between. This CDR3 is 14 amino acids long. CDR3 protein: CSASNFQGSYGYTF. CDR3 coding DNA: TGCAGTGCTAGTAATTTTCAGGGCTCATATGGCTACACCTTC.

The chain links TRBV6-2 or TRBV6-3 to TRBJ2-1; D may be TRBD2 (6 bases). Trimming removed 4 bases from V and 5 bases from J, with 9 bases in between. The CDR3 runs to 13 residues. Germline V gives CDR1 MNHEY, CDR2 SVGEGT. CDR3 in DNA: TGTGCCAGCAGTTTACTAGCCCACAATGAGCAGTTCTTC. Its translation: CASSLLAHNEQFF.

The chain recombines TRBV18 with TRBJ2-7, with a weak D call TRBD2 (6 bases). The germline CDR1 and CDR2 sequences are KGHSH and LQKENI. Trimming removed 4 bases from V and 1 base from J, with 14 bases in between. The length of the CDR3 is 15 residues. The DNA of the CDR3 is TGTGCCAGCTCACTAACCCCGGGGGAGTCCTACGAGCAGTACTTC. It encodes CASSLTPGESYEQYF.

This clone was recorded a few times. The chain joins TRBV10-2 to TRBJ1-5, with D uncertain. The CDR3 length is 13 residues. V was trimmed by 5 bases and J by 7 bases, leaving 12 bases between them. Germline V gene data show CDR1 as WSHSY and CDR2 as SAAADI. As DNA, the CDR3 is TGCGCCAGCAGTATCGAAGGAGGGCAGCCCCAGCATTTT. This encodes CASSIEGGQPQHF.

The V call is TRBV30, the J call TRBJ1-2; 8 bases fit TRBD1. The CDR3 has 14 amino acids. CDR1 is GTSNPN and CDR2 is SVGIG in the germline V gene (reference sequence). The junction had 5 bases not matched to a gene; V was cut back by 1 base and J by 4 bases. CDR3 sequence reads: CAWSDRGVGYGYTF. The CDR3 nucleotides read TGTGCCTGGAGTGACAGGGGGGTCGGCTATGGCTACACCTTC.

This clone was seen more than once but under ten times. The chain recombines TRBV24-1 with TRBJ2-7; the match to TRBD1 covers 10 bases. Germline CDR1 reads KGHDR; CDR2 reads SFDVKD. The CDR3 has 16 residues. With V trimmed by 4 bases and J by 2 bases, 7 bases remained unmatched. CDR3 coding DNA: TGTGCCACCAGTGACCACCGACAGGGGGCGGCCTACGAGCAGTACTTC. Translating it yields CATSDHRQGAAYEQYF.

The V call is TRBV19, the J call TRBJ1-5, with a possible D match to TRBD1 (5 bases). Germline assignment: CDR1 LNHDA and CDR2 SQIVND (reference sequence). There are 13 residues in the CDR3. Trimming shortened V by 5 bases and J by 4 bases, and 9 bases separated the two germline ends. In DNA form, the CDR3 reads TGTGCCAGTAGTGCCAGGGAAAATCAGCCCCAGCATTTT. Its translation is CASSARENQPQHF.

V is TRBV19 and J is TRBJ2-2, with TRBD1 matching 8 bases. Trimming at V came to 5 bases and at J to 6 bases, leaving 8 bases not matched to a gene. The CDR3 runs to 15 residues. CDR1 is LNHDA, CDR2 SQIVND, per germline (reference sequence). This CDR3 reads CASSVSGGISGELFF. As DNA, the CDR3 is TGTGCCAGTAGTGTATCAGGGGGCATATCCGGGGAGCTGTTTTTT.

This chain links TRBV7-9 with TRBJ1-2; no definite D call. V gave up 1 base and J gave up 8 bases, with 8 bases separating them. The CDR3 totals 12 residues. Germline V gene lookup returns CDR1 SEHNR and CDR2 FQNEAQ (reference sequence). For the CDR3, the DNA is TGTGCCAGCAGCTTAGAATATCGGGGCTACACCTTC. Protein sequence: CASSLEYRGYTF.

This chain joins TRBV7-9 and TRBJ1-2, with a weak D call TRBD1 (6 bases). CDR1 and CDR2 from the germline V gene are SEHNR and FQNEAQ (reference sequence). Trimming removed 5 bases from V and 6 bases from J, with 13 bases in between. The CDR3 covers 13 residues. For the CDR3, the DNA is TGTGCCAGCAGCCTACAACAGGGCCATGGCTACACCTTC. It codes for CASSLQQGHGYTF. Together with reference TRBV7-9 and TRBJ1-2, the CDR3 gives the full variable domain: DTGVSQNPRHKITKRGQNVTFRCDPISEHNRLYWYRQTLGQGPEFLTYFQNEAQLEKSRLLSDRFSAERPKGSFSTLEIQRTEQGDSAMYLCASSLQQGHGYTFGSGTRLTVV.

The V call is TRBV6-5, the J call TRBJ1-2; 7 bases agree with TRBD1. CDR3 length equals 14 residues. CDR1 and CDR2 (germline): MNHEY, SVGAGI. V shed 5 bases and J 4 bases; nucleotides not matched to a gene: 7. CDR3 in amino acids: CASSLRQGPYGYTF. DNA of the CDR3: TGTGCCAGCAGTCTTAGACAGGGCCCCTATGGCTACACCTTC.

The chain is built from TRBV5-1 and TRBJ1-3, with a tentative D call TRBD1 (6 bases). With 4 bases removed from V and 4 bases from J, the gap between germline ends came to 15 bases. The CDR3 has 15 amino acids. Germline-derived CDR1 and CDR2 are SGHRS and YFSETQ. CDR3 loop: CASSRRGASGNTIYF. Here the CDR3 DNA reads TGCGCCAGCAGCCGGCGGGGGGCCTCCGGAAACACCATATATTTT.

V usage is TRBV7-2 and J usage is TRBJ2-5, with a tentative D call TRBD2 (7 bases). Germline V gene lookup returns CDR1 SGHTA and CDR2 FQGNSA. Trimming removed 2 bases from V and 4 bases from J, with 14 bases in between. This CDR3 is 15 amino acids long. CDR3 loop: CASSLMGGAGETQYF. The CDR3 region has the DNA TGTGCCAGCAGCTTAATGGGGGGGGCCGGAGAGACCCAGTACTTC.